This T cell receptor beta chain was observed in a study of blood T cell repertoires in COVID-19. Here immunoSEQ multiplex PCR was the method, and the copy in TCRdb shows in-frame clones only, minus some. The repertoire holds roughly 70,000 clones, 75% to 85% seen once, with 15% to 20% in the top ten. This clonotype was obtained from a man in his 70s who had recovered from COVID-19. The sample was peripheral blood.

Here the CDR3 reads CASSQDLTSSYEQYF. CDR3 coding DNA: TGCGCCAGCAGCCAAGATTTGACTAGCTCCTACGAGCAGTACTTC. The J gene is TRBJ2-7, the V gene TRBV4-3, with D possibly matching TRBD2 (6 bases). CDR3 size: 15 residues. Trimming removed 0 bases from V and 0 bases from J, with 9 bases in between. Germline-derived CDR1 and CDR2 are LGHNA and YSLEER.